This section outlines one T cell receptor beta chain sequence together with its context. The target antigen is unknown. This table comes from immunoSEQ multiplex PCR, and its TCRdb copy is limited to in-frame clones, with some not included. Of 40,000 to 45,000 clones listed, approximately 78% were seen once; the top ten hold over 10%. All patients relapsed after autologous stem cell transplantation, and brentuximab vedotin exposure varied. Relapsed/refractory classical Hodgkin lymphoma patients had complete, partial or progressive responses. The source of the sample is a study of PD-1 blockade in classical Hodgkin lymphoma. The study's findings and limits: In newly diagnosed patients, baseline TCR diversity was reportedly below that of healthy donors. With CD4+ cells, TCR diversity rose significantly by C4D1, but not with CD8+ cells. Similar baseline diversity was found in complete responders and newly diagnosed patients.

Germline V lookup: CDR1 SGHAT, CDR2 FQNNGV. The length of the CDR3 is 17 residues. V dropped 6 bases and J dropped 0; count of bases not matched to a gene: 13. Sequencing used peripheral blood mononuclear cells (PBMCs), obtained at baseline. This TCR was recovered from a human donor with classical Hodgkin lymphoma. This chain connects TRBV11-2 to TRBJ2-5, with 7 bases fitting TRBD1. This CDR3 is CASSIPYEQGYQETQYF. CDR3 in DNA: TGTGCCAGCAGTATACCTTATGAACAGGGGTACCAAGAGACCCAGTACTTC.